The 28 T cell receptor beta chains reported below all come from one sample, sequenced in a study of identical twins (dated by TCRdb to 2016 to 2018). Receptors were amplified or captured by 5' RACE. Instrument on record: Illumina HiSeq 2000. The public reads were reprocessed in TCRdb via fastp at Q25 and MiXCR, keeping in-frame beta chains. Every CDR3 protein is listed once, alongside the most common genes and DNA of its rows. The sample contains a few hundred thousand distinct CDR3 sequences, around 8% of them found a single time. The leading ten clones occupy 3% of the sample. This sample also appeared in a second study, on yellow fever vaccine responses in identical twins.

The sequenced material came from CD8+ T cells sorted from blood. The receptors were sampled from a young woman in good health.

The chain recombines TRBV6-1 with TRBJ2-7; D tentatively reads TRBD1 or TRBD2 (6 bases each). Deletions cut 7 bases from V and 3 bases from J, with 22 bases between. The CDR3 contains 16 residues. In germline, CDR1 is MNHNS, CDR2 SASEGT. CDR3 sequence reads: CASTPVGGDLSYEQYF. The CDR3 DNA reads as TGTGCCAGCACTCCCGTGGGGGGCGACTTAAGCTACGAGCAGTACTTC.

The chain recombines TRBV19 with TRBJ2-3; 10 bases are shared with TRBD2. Germline lookup yields CDR1 LNHDA and CDR2 SQIVND (reference sequence). The length of the CDR3 is 15 residues. V dropped 4 bases and J dropped 2; count of bases not matched to a gene: 3. The CDR3 spells CASSTGTSDTDTQYF. CDR3 coding DNA: TGTGCCAGTAGTACCGGGACTAGCGACACAGATACGCAGTATTTT.

This CDR3 is CASSGGLTEGGYEQYF. The CDR3 DNA follows: TGTGCCAGCAGCGGAGGTTTGACAGAGGGGGGTTACGAGCAGTACTTC. The chain carries TRBV5-6 and TRBJ2-7; TRBD1 or TRBD2 may be the D gene (6 bases each). Germline CDR1 reads SGHDT; CDR2 reads YYEEEE. This CDR3 contains 16 residues. Between the trimmed V and J ends, which lost 4 bases and 4 bases, there was a span of 21 bases.

This chain links TRBV7-9 with TRBJ2-1; tentatively, D is TRBD2 (5 bases). Trimming pared 0 bases from V and 8 bases from J, leaving 20 bases between. The germline V gene encodes CDR1 SEHNR and CDR2 FQNEAQ (reference sequence). CDR3 length: 17 residues. The CDR3 DNA sequence: TGTGCCAGCAGCTTAGCCCCAGCGGAGCCCGTCACCGATGAGCAGTTCTTC. Protein product: CASSLAPAEPVTDEQFF.

At least ten counts were recorded for this clonotype. This sequence joins TRBV4-1 and TRBJ2-3, with 11 bases matching TRBD1. V was clipped by 0 bases and J by 8 bases; unmatched bases: 4. CDR3 length: 15 amino acids. Germline V gene sequence: CDR1 MGHRA, CDR2 YSYEKL. CDR3 amino acids: CASSQEGQGAGTQYF. The CDR3 DNA reads TGCGCCAGCAGCCAAGAAGGACAGGGGGCTGGTACGCAGTATTTT.

There are many counts of this clonotype. The CDR3 reads CASSQVLYNEQFF. The CDR3 DNA sequence: TGTGCCAGCAGCCAGGTGTTGTACAATGAGCAGTTCTTC. The genes are TRBV3-1 and TRBJ2-1; the D is unclear. The V gene's germline CDR1 is LGHDT and CDR2 YNNKEL (reference sequence). The CDR3 loop spans 13 amino acids. V was clipped by 3 bases and J by 4 bases, with 7 bases between them.

This chain connects TRBV15 to TRBJ2-7, with TRBD1 identical over 9 bases. Germline values: CDR1 LNHNV, CDR2 YYDKDF (reference sequence). V lost 0 bases to trimming and J lost 7 bases; unmatched junction nucleotides: 4. This CDR3 region has 14 residues. CDR3 bases: TGTGCCACCAGCAGAGAGACAGGGGGAGTGGAGCAGTACTTC. Translation gives CATSRETGGVEQYF. Complete variable domain (other parts from reference TRBV15 and TRBJ2-7): DAMVIQNPRYQVTQFGKPVTLSCSQTLNHNVMYWYQQKSSQAPKLLFHYYDKDFNNEADTPDNFQSRRPNTSFCFLDIRSPGLGDTAMYLCATSRETGGVEQYFGPGTRLTVT.

This clonotype was seen repeatedly, ten times or more. The gene calls are TRBV5-1 and TRBJ2-5; 10 nucleotides line up with TRBD2. Germline values: CDR1 SGHRS, CDR2 YFSETQ. The length of the CDR3 is 16 residues. With 0 bases clipped from V and 4 bases from J, the junction kept 6 bases outside the gene matches. The CDR3 here is CASSLEASGSGETQYF. The DNA of the CDR3 is TGCGCCAGCAGCTTGGAGGCTAGCGGGAGCGGAGAGACCCAGTACTTC.

This clonotype was counted at least ten times. The V and J genes are TRBV6-1 and TRBJ2-3, with 11 bases identical to TRBD2. CDR1 MNHNS and CDR2 SASEGT come from the germline V gene. The CDR3 extends over 14 amino acids. The V and J ends lost 8 bases and 6 bases, in that order; junction bases with no gene match: 7. CDR3 loop: CASRLAGPLDTQYF. DNA for the CDR3: TGTGCCAGCCGACTAGCGGGGCCCTTGGATACGCAGTATTTT.

In its sample, this clonotype was seen many times. V gene TRBV2 combines with J gene TRBJ2-1; TRBD1 or TRBD2 may be the D gene (6 bases each). Germline V gene sequence: CDR1 SNHLY, CDR2 FYNNEI. Trimming left V 1 base short and J 6 bases short, with 10 bases between. The length of the CDR3 is 14 residues. CDR3 in amino acids: CASSEVKGGNEQFF. CDR3 nucleotide sequence: TGTGCCAGCAGTGAAGTAAAGGGGGGCAATGAGCAGTTCTTC.

This clonotype was observed many times. The CDR3 DNA follows: TGCAGTGCGGGGGGCCCAGGCGCAGATACGCAGTATTTT. Translation: CSAGGPGADTQYF. The rearrangement links TRBV20-1 to TRBJ2-3; D may match TRBD1 or TRBD2 (6 bases each). CDR3 size: 13 residues. CDR1 and CDR2 from the germline V gene are DFQATT and SNEGSKA (reference sequence). The ends were cut back, 6 bases at V and 4 bases at J, with 14 bases in the middle.

This clonotype was counted a single time. This rearrangement joins TRBV10-3 to TRBJ1-1, with D tentatively TRBD1 (6 bases). V lost 6 bases to trimming and J lost 3 bases, with 14 bases between them. The germline gives CDR1 ENHRY, CDR2 SYGVKD. The CDR3 has 14 residues. CDR3 sequence: CAIRRQDGDTEAFF. CDR3 DNA: TGTGCCATCAGACGACAGGACGGGGACACTGAAGCTTTCTTT.

The chain recombines TRBV4-1 with TRBJ2-7, with D hard to call. V was trimmed by 4 bases and J by 6 bases, leaving 19 bases between them. CDR3 length: 15 amino acids. CDR1 and CDR2 from the germline V gene are MGHRA and YSYEKL. This chain's CDR3 is CASSPPLGVSVEQYF. The CDR3 DNA reads TGCGCCAGCAGCCCCCCCCTAGGCGTTTCGGTCGAGCAGTACTTC.

The V call is TRBV2, the J call TRBJ1-5, with D hard to call. Trimming took off 8 bases at V and 0 bases at J, with 8 bases between the two ends. CDR3 size: 13 residues. The germline CDR1 and CDR2 sequences are SNHLY and FYNNEI. CDR3 amino acids: CASGQYSNQPQHF. The CDR3 DNA reads TGTGCCAGCGGCCAATATAGCAATCAGCCCCAGCATTTT. Combining the CDR3 with reference TRBV2 and TRBJ1-5 gives the whole variable domain EPEVTQTPSHQVTQMGQEVILRCVPISNHLYFYWYRQILGQKVEFLVSFYNNEISEKSEIFDDQFSVERPDGSNFTLKIRSTKLEDSAMYFCASGQYSNQPQHFGDGTRLSIL.

J is TRBJ1-4 and V is TRBV7-3; D gene unclear. The CDR3 is 13 amino acids. With 1 base removed from V and 6 bases from J, the gap between germline ends came to 6 bases. CDR1 SGHTA and CDR2 FQGTGA come from the germline V gene. CDR3 sequence: CASSLIPDEKLFF. The CDR3 DNA follows: TGTGCCAGCAGCTTAATTCCGGATGAAAAACTGTTTTTT.

This clonotype was counted many times. This chain links TRBV29-1 with TRBJ2-1, with D unclear. V lost 7 bases to trimming and J lost 15 bases, with 25 bases between them. Looked up from germline, CDR1 is SQVTM and CDR2 is ANQGSEA. The CDR3 extends over 13 amino acids. CDR3 residues: CSAEDRLTESWFF. Written as DNA, the CDR3 is TGCAGCGCTGAGGATCGGCTGACTGAATCTTGGTTCTTC.

This clonotype was observed a handful of times. The gene calls are TRBV7-6 and TRBJ2-3, with TRBD2 as a possible D gene (5 bases). This CDR3 contains 18 residues. Trimming stripped 3 bases from V and 0 bases from J, with 19 bases between. The germline V gene has CDR1 SGHVS and CDR2 FNYEAQ. The CDR3 coding sequence is TGTGCCAGCAGCTTCTCCGGGATGTCCGAGGGTAGCACAGATACGCAGTATTTT. This codes for CASSFSGMSEGSTDTQYF.

This clonotype was observed at least ten times. V is TRBV7-2 and J is TRBJ2-4, with D tentatively TRBD2 (6 bases). This CDR3 is built from 14 residues. Germline CDR1 is SGHTA and CDR2 is FQGNSA. Trimming removed 5 bases from V and 6 bases from J, with 14 bases in between. In nucleotides, the CDR3 is TGTGCCAGCAGCCCCGCCGGGGGAGGAAACATTCAGTACTTC. This gives the protein CASSPAGGGNIQYF.

This clonotype was detected ten times or more. V gene TRBV4-1 combines with J gene TRBJ2-7; perhaps TRBD2 as D (6 bases). The CDR3 has 14 amino acids. V lost 0 bases to trimming and J lost 8 bases, with 14 bases between them. In germline, CDR1 is MGHRA, CDR2 YSYEKL. The CDR3 is CASSQDNGGRKQYF. CDR3 coding DNA: TGCGCCAGCAGCCAAGATAACGGGGGAAGGAAGCAGTACTTC.

This clonotype was recorded many times. V gene TRBV7-9 combines with J gene TRBJ2-3; D is unresolved. Germline assignment: CDR1 SEHNR and CDR2 FQNEAQ (reference sequence). The germline V and J ends were trimmed by 5 bases and 3 bases, with 15 bases remaining between them. The CDR3 has 15 residues. CDR3 bases: TGTGCCAGCAGCCCACTTGGGGTGGAAACAGATACGCAGTATTTT. The encoded protein is CASSPLGVETDTQYF.

J is TRBJ2-7 and V is TRBV15; 7 nucleotides agree with TRBD2. The CDR3 has 13 amino acids. J was trimmed by 2 bases and V by 5 bases; bases with no gene match: 3. Germline values: CDR1 LNHNV, CDR2 YYDKDF (reference sequence). The CDR3 region has the DNA TGTGCCACCAGCGGGGAGGGCACCTACGAGCAGTACTTC. Translated, it gives CATSGEGTYEQYF.

Many counts were recorded for this clonotype. The gene calls are TRBV20-1 and TRBJ2-1; 10 bases are a match to TRBD2. The CDR3 spans 14 residues. Germline assignment: CDR1 DFQATT and CDR2 SNEGSKA (reference sequence). The V and J ends lost 6 bases and 5 bases, in that order; junction bases with no gene match: 7. DNA for the CDR3: TGCAGTGCGAGGGAGCGGGAGGGCCACAATGAGCAGTTCTTC. Amino acids: CSAREREGHNEQFF.

The genes are TRBV10-3 and TRBJ2-1; no definite D call. V lost 3 bases to trimming and J lost 0 bases, with 3 bases between them. There are 13 residues in the CDR3. Germline V gene data show CDR1 as ENHRY and CDR2 as SYGVKD. CDR3 sequence: CAISDYSYNEQFF. The CDR3 nucleotides are TGTGCCATCAGTGACTACTCCTACAATGAGCAGTTCTTC.

The gene calls are TRBV4-3 and TRBJ2-2; D may be TRBD1 (6 bases). Trimming removed 5 bases from V and 4 bases from J, with 14 bases in between. Germline V lookup: CDR1 LGHNA, CDR2 YSLEER. This CDR3 region has 15 residues. The CDR3 DNA reads as TGCGCCAGCAGCGAGGGGGAGTGGATCACCGGGGAGCTGTTTTTT. Translation gives CASSEGEWITGELFF.

The table lists this clonotype with a few counts. The chain carries TRBV29-1 and TRBJ2-1, with D possibly TRBD2 on 5 matching bases. Trimming stripped 3 bases from V and 8 bases from J, with 17 bases between. CDR3 size: 14 residues. CDR1 is SQVTM and CDR2 is ANQGSEA in the germline V gene. The CDR3, as DNA: TGCAGCGTTGATCTGGCTAGCAGTTGGGATGAGCAGTTCTTC. The encoded protein is CSVDLASSWDEQFF.

The chain employs TRBV7-2 and TRBJ2-7, with TRBD2 identical over 13 bases. Losses at the gene ends were 1 base for V and 3 bases for J; bases not matched to a gene: 0. Germline V gene sequence: CDR1 SGHTA, CDR2 FQGNSA. The CDR3 runs 15 residues. The CDR3 sequence is CASSLGTSGGYEQYF. As DNA, the CDR3 is TGTGCCAGCAGCTTAGGGACTAGCGGGGGCTACGAGCAGTACTTC.

This clonotype has just a few counts. The genes are TRBV20-1 and TRBJ2-1; perhaps D is TRBD1 or TRBD2 (5 bases each). Germline lookup yields CDR1 DFQATT and CDR2 SNEGSKA (reference sequence). The CDR3 is 16 residues long. V lost 3 bases, J lost 5 bases, and 20 bases lay in between. Here the CDR3 reads CSASEWARGENNEQFF. The CDR3 DNA reads as TGCAGTGCTAGTGAGTGGGCCCGGGGCGAGAACAATGAGCAGTTCTTC.

The chain uses TRBV7-6 and TRBJ2-7; maybe TRBD1 (7 bases). V lost 5 bases and J 4 bases, leaving 15 bases between the germline ends. Germline-derived CDR1 and CDR2 are SGHVS and FNYEAQ. CDR3 size: 14 residues. The CDR3 DNA follows: TGTGCCAGCAGCAGAGGGGGCGGGACTTACGAGCAGTACTTC. Its protein is CASSRGGGTYEQYF. Complete variable domain (other parts from reference TRBV7-6 and TRBJ2-7): GAGVSQSPRYKVTKRGQDVALRCDPISGHVSLYWYRQALGQGPEFLTYFNYEAQQDKSGLPNDRFSAERPEGSISTLTIQRTEQRDSAMYRCASSRGGGTYEQYFGPGTRLTVT.